This T cell receptor (beta chain) is drawn from a study of cytomegalovirus exposure and HLA in healthy donors. With regard to this clone: The antigen is undetermined.

60 Vbeta and 13 Jbeta primers were used in PCR. Sequencing used immunoSEQ multiplex PCR; TCRdb keeps in-frame clones, though not all of them. The sample consists of around 200,000 clones, about 79% of them appearing once. General study findings and limits: Some V segments could not be told apart, so they were left out, TRBV6-2 and TRBV6-3 among them. The study had only CMV serostatus as immune exposure information. Productive rates of about 90% or about 30% were seen for most TCR beta V segments in an earlier analysis. With DRB1 most and HLA-C fewest, TCR association rates differed between HLA loci in a later analysis.

Germline-derived CDR1 and CDR2 are SGHTA and FQGNSA. The V and J ends lost 5 bases and 7 bases respectively, with 6 bases between them. CDR3 size: 12 residues. The sequence was collected from a male donor in good health and CMV-seronegative. The chain joins TRBV7-2 to TRBJ1-6; no definite D call. Sequenced material: PBMCs. CDR3 amino acids: CASSQFNSPLHF. CDR3 nucleotide sequence: TGTGCCAGCAGCCAATTCAATTCACCCCTCCACTTT.